These 2 T cell receptor beta chains came from one sample sequenced in a study of CD8+ T cells in alopecia areata. Extracted RNA was reverse transcribed, and the resulting cDNA served as sequencing template. Profiled with immunoSEQ multiplex PCR; TCRdb holds only in-frame clones, not every one. This table holds fewer than 90,000 clones, about 51% found once. What was sequenced was NKG2D-high CD8+ T cells sorted from blood. The receptors come from a human donor with alopecia areata.

This chain uses TRBV27 with TRBJ1-1; the match to TRBD1 covers 7 bases. Germline lookup yields CDR1 MNHEY and CDR2 SMNVEV (reference sequence). This CDR3 is 15 amino acids long. V lost 6 bases and J lost 4; bases outside the gene matches: 11. The CDR3 sequence: CASSTFRGSTTEAFF. DNA of the CDR3: TGTGCCAGCAGCACATTCAGGGGGTCGACCACTGAAGCTTTCTTT.

The chain has TRBV5-1 and TRBJ1-4; D gene unclear. Trimming stripped 0 bases from V and 0 bases from J, with 6 bases between. CDR3 length: 15 residues. Germline CDR1 is SGHRS and CDR2 is YFSETQ. CDR3 sequence reads: CASSLEYSTNEKLFF. DNA of the CDR3: TGCGCCAGCAGCTTGGAGTACTCAACTAATGAAAAACTGTTTTTT.